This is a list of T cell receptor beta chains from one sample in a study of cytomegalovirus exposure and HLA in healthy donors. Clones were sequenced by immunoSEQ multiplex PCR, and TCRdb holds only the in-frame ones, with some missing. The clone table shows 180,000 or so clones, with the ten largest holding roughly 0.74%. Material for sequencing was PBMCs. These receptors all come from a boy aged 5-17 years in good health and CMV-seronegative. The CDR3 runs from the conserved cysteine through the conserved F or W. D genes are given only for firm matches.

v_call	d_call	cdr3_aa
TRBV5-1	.	CASSFGRGLESNQPQHF
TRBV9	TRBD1	CASSVDPGQGREQYF
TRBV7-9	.	CASSLASAGNTIYF
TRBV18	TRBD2	CASSLGLAGYQETQYF
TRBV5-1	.	CASSTHGGVGKNSVNTEAFF
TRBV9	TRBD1	CASSRKTGGYDEQYF
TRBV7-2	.	CASSFLQGDTQYF
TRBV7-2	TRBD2	CASSSPAATSGGRAYEQYF
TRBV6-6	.	CASSYRQSNQPQHF
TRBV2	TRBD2	CASKTSGGYETQYF
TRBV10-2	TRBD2	CASNGGSGGENEQFF
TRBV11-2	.	CASSLGAGQRSGANVLTF
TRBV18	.	CASSPPVGQHWGEKLFF
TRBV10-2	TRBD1	CASNPGQIYTYGYTF
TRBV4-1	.	CASSQDASEVDTIYF
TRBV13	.	CASAGGPVVFNYGYTF
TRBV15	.	CATSRVGGAEAFF
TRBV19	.	CASSIRTRNSPLHF
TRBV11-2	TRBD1	CASSFGTGGFSEQFF
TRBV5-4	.	CASSDGLYQPQHF
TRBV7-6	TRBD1	CASSGQGAQSGYTF
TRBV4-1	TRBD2	CASSPRTGLEGELFF
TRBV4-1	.	CASSPAADEKLFF
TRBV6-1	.	CASSLEGPEAFF
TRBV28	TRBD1	CAGGNRGRDEKLFF
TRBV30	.	CAWSVQGAEKLFF
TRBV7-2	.	CASSFWGRIQETQYF
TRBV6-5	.	CASSYSPRGAGEQYF
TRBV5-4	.	CASSSGVAGSYNEQFF
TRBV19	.	CASRLQEQPQHF
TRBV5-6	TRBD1	CASSGDRGVGEQFF
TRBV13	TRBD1	CASSRRGQPNTEAFF
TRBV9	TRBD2	CASSASRLAGRQETQYF
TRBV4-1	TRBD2	CASSQRGGEPDTQYF
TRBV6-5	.	CASSYSPYMNTEAFF
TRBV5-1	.	CASSQTPNPSVGYTF
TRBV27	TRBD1	CASSRILTGTGSDTQYF
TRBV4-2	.	CASSLPGDPETQYF
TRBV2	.	CASWPGAGELFF
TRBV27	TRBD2	CASSWGSGGYEQYF
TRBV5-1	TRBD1	CASSTPRDSGGEKLFF
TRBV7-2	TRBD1	CASSPTGGEQYF
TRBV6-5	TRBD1	CASSLRTGYTEAFF
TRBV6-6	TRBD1	CASTDRGPYENSPLHF
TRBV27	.	CASSWTATSEAFF
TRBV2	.	CASSERDRLTEAFF
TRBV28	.	CASSLSRGKAFF
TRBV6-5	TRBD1	CASSLEAGGTEAFF
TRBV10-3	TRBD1	CAIPVKRQGNSQYF
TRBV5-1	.	CASSTGGLSREQFF
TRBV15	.	CATSWIGGEVYEQYF
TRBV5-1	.	CASSLFRRGGETQYF
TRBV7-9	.	CASSRQPTEAFF
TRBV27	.	CASRLWSQGISGELFF
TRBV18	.	CASSPDIGNTIYF
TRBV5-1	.	CASSLPGNTGELFF
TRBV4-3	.	CASSQATGEPYNEQFF